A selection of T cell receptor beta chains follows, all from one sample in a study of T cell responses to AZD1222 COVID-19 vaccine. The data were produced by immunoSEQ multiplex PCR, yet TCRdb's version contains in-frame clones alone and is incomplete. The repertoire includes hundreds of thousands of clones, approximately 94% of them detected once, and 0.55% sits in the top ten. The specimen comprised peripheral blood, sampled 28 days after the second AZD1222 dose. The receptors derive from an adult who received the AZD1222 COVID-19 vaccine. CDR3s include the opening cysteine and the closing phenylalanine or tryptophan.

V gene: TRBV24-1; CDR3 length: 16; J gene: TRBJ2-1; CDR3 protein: CATSDPGTGVGNEQFF
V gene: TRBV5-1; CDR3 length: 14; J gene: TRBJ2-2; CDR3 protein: CASSVRGLFGELFF
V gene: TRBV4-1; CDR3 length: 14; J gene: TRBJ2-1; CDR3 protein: CASSQVSLRYEQFF
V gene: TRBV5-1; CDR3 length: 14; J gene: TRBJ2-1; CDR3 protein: CASSLSRGRNEQFF
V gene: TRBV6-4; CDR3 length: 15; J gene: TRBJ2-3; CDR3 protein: CASSDLAGTTDTQYF
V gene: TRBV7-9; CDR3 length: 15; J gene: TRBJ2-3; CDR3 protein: CASSVRGLATDTQYF
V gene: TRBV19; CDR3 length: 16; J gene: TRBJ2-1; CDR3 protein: CASSKEATGGLNEQFF
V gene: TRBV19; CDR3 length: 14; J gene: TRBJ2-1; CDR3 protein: CASSPGLNRVKQFF
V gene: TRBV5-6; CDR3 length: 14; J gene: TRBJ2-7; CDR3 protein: CASALDYRGNEQYF
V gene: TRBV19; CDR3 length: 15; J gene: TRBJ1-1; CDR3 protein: CASTHGRSLNTEAFF
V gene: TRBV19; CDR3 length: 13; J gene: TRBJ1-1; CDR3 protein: CASRRQGDTEAFF
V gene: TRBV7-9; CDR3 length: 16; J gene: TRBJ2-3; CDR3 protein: CASSSADTLHTDTQYF
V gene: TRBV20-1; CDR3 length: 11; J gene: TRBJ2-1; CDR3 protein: CSASLVNEQFF
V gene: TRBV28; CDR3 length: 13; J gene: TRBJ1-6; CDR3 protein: CATIRGGNSPLHF
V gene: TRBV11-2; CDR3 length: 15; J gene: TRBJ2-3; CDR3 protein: CASSPGGGRGDTQYF
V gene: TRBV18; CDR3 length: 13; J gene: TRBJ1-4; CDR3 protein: CASSQGRGEKLFF
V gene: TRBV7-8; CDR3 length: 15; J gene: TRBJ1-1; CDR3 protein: CASSLGVRPNTEAFF
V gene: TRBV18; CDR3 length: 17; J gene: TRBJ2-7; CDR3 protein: CASSPAQGLAGVDEQYF
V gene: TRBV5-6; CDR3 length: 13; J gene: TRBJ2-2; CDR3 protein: CASSLRDTGELFF
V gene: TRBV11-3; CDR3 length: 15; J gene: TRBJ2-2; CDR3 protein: CASSPLGGLTGELFF
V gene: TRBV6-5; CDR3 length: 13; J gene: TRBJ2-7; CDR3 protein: CASSLSTGAEQYF
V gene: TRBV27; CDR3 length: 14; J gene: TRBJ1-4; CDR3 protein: CASSLTGTNEKLFF
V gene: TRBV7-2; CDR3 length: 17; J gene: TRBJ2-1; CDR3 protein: CASSSLPVLAGGNEQFF
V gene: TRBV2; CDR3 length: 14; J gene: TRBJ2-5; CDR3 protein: CASRATSVRETQYF
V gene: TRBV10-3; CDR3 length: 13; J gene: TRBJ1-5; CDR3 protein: CAISTGGDRPQHF
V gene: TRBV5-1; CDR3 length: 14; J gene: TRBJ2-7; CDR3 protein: CASSHGDGAYEQYF
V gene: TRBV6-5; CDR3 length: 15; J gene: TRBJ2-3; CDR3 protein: CASRKAPGGTDTQYF
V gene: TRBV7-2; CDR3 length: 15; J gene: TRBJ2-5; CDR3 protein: CASSPVRTVQETQYF
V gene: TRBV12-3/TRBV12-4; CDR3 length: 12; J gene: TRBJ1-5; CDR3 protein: CASSFGYQPQHF
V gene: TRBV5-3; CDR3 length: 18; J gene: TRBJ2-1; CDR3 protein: CARSLEKSGRAAYNEQFF
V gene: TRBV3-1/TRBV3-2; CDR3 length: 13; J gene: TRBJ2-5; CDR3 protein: CAISSGGAETQYF
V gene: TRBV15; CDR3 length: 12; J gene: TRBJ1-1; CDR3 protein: CATSQANTEAFF
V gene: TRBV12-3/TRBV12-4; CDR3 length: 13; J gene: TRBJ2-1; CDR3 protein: CASSLKTSTEQFF
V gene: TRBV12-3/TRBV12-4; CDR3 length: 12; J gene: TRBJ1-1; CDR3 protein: CASSLGFTEAFF
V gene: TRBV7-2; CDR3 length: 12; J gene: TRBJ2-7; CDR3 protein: CASSLILYEQYF
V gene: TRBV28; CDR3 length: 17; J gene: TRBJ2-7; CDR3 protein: CASSLGATSGSEYEQYF
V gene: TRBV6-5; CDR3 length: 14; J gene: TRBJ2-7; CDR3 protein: CASSYTQGFNEQYF
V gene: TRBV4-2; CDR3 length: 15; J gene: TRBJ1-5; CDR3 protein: CASSLLGTQNQPQHF